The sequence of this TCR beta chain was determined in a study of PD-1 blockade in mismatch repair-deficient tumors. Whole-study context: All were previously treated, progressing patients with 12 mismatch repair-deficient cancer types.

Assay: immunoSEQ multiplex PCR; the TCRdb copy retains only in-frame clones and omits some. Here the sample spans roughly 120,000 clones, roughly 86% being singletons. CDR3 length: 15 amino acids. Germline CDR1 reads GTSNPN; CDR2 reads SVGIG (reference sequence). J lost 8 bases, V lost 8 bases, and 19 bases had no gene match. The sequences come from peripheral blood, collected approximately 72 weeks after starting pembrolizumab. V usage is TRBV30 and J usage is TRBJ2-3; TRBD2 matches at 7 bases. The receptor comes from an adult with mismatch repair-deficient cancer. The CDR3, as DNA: TGTGCCCGACAGCAGACGGCGGGAGCAGGAGGTACGCAGTATTTT. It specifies CARQQTAGAGGTQYF.